Following are 32 T cell receptor beta chains from one sample sequenced in a study of cytomegalovirus exposure and HLA in healthy donors. Profiling relied on immunoSEQ multiplex PCR, and the TCRdb table lists in-frame clones only, not all of them. This sample has about 140,000 clones; 88% occur once, and the top ten carry almost 8%. The specimen was PBMCs. These receptors all come from a woman aged 18 to 35 in good health and CMV-seropositive.

The chain uses TRBV5-5 and TRBJ2-6, with 8 positions matching TRBD1. J gave up 3 bases and V 1 base, and 3 bases lay outside the gene matches. This CDR3 contains 16 residues. CDR1 and CDR2 (germline): SGHKS, YYEKEE (reference sequence). CDR3 sequence: CASSLSRGRGANVLTF. Here the CDR3 DNA reads TGTGCCAGCAGCTTGAGCAGGGGGCGTGGGGCCAACGTCCTGACTTTC.

The rearrangement joins TRBV4-1 to TRBJ2-1, with 11 bases lining up with TRBD2. This CDR3 has 15 residues. Per the germline V gene, CDR1 is MGHRA and CDR2 is YSYEKL. V was clipped by 2 bases and J by 3 bases; unmatched bases: 0. The CDR3 spells CASSQTSGSYNEQFF. The CDR3 bases are TGCGCCAGCAGCCAAACTAGCGGGAGCTACAATGAGCAGTTCTTC.

V is TRBV7-3 and J is TRBJ2-3; perhaps TRBD1 as D (6 bases). In germline, CDR1 is SGHTA, CDR2 FQGTGA. CDR3 length: 15 residues. Trimming left V 5 bases short and J 6 bases short, with 18 bases between. CDR3 DNA sequence: TGTGCCAGCAGCGATCGTAGGGGGTCGGGGGATACGCAGTATTTT. This encodes CASSDRRGSGDTQYF.

This clone showed up just once. V usage is TRBV5-1 and J usage is TRBJ1-1; 7 nucleotides match TRBD1. Germline CDR1 is SGHRS and CDR2 is YFSETQ. Trimming took 5 bases from V and 4 from J; bases not matched to a gene: 5. The CDR3 contains 13 residues. CDR3 sequence (DNA): TGCGCCAGCAGGGAGGGGGCGAGCACTGAAGCTTTCTTT. Translated: CASREGASTEAFF.

The chain combines TRBV4-1 with TRBJ2-5; 14 positions agree with TRBD2. The CDR3 is made up of 19 amino acids. The germline V gene has CDR1 MGHRA and CDR2 YSYEKL. V was pared by 2 bases and J by 5 bases, with 13 bases of the junction left unmatched. The CDR3 sequence is CASSQPRLAGGPGRETQYF. CDR3 nucleotides: TGCGCCAGCAGCCAACCTAGACTAGCGGGAGGGCCGGGACGGGAGACCCAGTACTTC.

The gene calls are TRBV6-1 and TRBJ2-7; 8 bases match TRBD1. The CDR3 is 13 amino acids. The junction had 3 bases not matched to a gene; V was cut back by 5 bases and J by 3 bases. From germline, CDR1 is MNHNS and CDR2 SASEGT. Written as DNA, the CDR3 is TGTGCCAGCAGTCACAGGGGGGACTACGAGCAGTACTTC. It is translated as CASSHRGDYEQYF.

This sequence joins TRBV7-6 and TRBJ2-7; 9 bases align to TRBD1. V was pared by 2 bases and J by 3 bases, with 11 bases of the junction left unmatched. Germline CDR1 is SGHVS and CDR2 is FNYEAQ. The CDR3 contains 17 residues. The CDR3 nucleotides read TGTGCCAGCAGCTTATCCCCACCCCGGACAGGGGTCTACGAGCAGTACTTC. This gives the protein CASSLSPPRTGVYEQYF.

CDR3 coding DNA: TGTGCCAGCAGCTTAGGTGGGACACGACAAGAGACCCAGTACTTC. It yields the protein CASSLGGTRQETQYF. This chain uses TRBV7-2 with TRBJ2-5, with TRBD1 as a possible D gene (6 bases). The CDR3 extends over 15 amino acids. CDR1 is SGHTA and CDR2 is FQGNSA in the germline V gene. Trimming shortened V by 1 base and J by 2 bases, and 11 bases separated the two germline ends.

This clone has a handful of counts. This chain uses TRBV5-1 with TRBJ2-3; the D gene is possibly TRBD2 (6 bases). Germline assignment: CDR1 SGHRS and CDR2 YFSETQ. This CDR3 has 12 residues. V lost 2 bases and J 10 bases, leaving 11 bases between the germline ends. The CDR3 spells CASSLVREAQYF. CDR3 nucleotides: TGCGCCAGCAGCTTAGTGAGGGAGGCGCAGTATTTT. The variable domain in full, with the rest retrieved from reference TRBV5-1 and TRBJ2-3, is KAGVTQTPRYLIKTRGQQVTLSCSPISGHRSVSWYQQTPGQGLQFLFEYFSETQRNKGNFPGRFSGRQFSNSRSEMNVSTLELGDSALYLCASSLVREAQYFGPGTRLTVL.

V usage is TRBV29-1 and J usage is TRBJ2-6, with TRBD2 as a possible D gene (6 bases). V dropped 4 bases and J dropped 0 bases, with 13 bases sitting between them. The V gene's germline CDR1 is SQVTM and CDR2 ANQGSEA. There are 16 residues in the CDR3. The CDR3 DNA reads TGCAGCGTTGCTTGGGGAGGAGCCTCTGGGGCCAACGTCCTGACTTTC. This encodes CSVAWGGASGANVLTF.

The rearrangement links TRBV18 to TRBJ2-7; weak D call: TRBD1 (5 bases). The ends were cut back, 3 bases at V and 1 base at J, with 10 bases in the middle. CDR1 is KGHSH and CDR2 is LQKENI in the germline V gene. The CDR3 spans 14 residues. The CDR3, as DNA: TGTGCCAGCTCACCGGACACCATTTCCTACGAGCAGTACTTC. It specifies CASSPDTISYEQYF. Using reference TRBV18 and TRBJ2-7 for the parts outside the CDR3, the full variable domain is NAGVMQNPRHLVRRRGQEARLRCSPMKGHSHVYWYRQLPEEGLKFMVYLQKENIIDESGMPKERFSAEFPKEGPSILRIQQVVRGDSAAYFCASSPDTISYEQYFGPGTRLTVT.

The chain is built from TRBV9 and TRBJ2-7; D might be TRBD1 (5 bases). Germline V CDR1 and CDR2: SGDLS, YYNGEE. There are 14 residues in the CDR3. V was shortened by 1 base and J by 1 base, with 9 bases between the two germline ends. The CDR3 DNA reads as TGTGCCAGCAGCGTAAGTCCAGGGTCCTACGAGCAGTACTTC. Its translation is CASSVSPGSYEQYF. Filled out from reference TRBV9 and TRBJ2-7, the complete variable domain reads DSGVTQTPKHLITATGQRVTLRCSPRSGDLSVYWYQQSLDQGLQFLIQYYNGEERAKGNILERFSAQQFPDLHSELNLSSLELGDSALYFCASSVSPGSYEQYFGPGTRLTVT.

V usage is TRBV5-1 and J usage is TRBJ2-5; D is possibly TRBD1 (6 bases). Germline lookup yields CDR1 SGHRS and CDR2 YFSETQ. V shed 0 bases and J shed 5 bases, with 11 bases lying between them. There are 14 residues in the CDR3. CDR3 nucleotides: TGCGCCAGCAGCTTGGACAGGGCTGGGGAGACCCAGTACTTC. This translates into CASSLDRAGETQYF.

This clone was recorded once. V and J are TRBV7-2 and TRBJ2-7; 9 bases are a match to TRBD2. This CDR3 has 15 amino acids. The V segment lost 1 base and the J segment 5 bases; nucleotides outside the gene matches: 6. Germline V gene data show CDR1 as SGHTA and CDR2 as FQGNSA. The DNA of the CDR3 is TGTGCCAGCAGCTTAGACGCGGGAGGGCCAAACGAGCAGTACTTC. Its protein is CASSLDAGGPNEQYF.

This clone occurred a few times. The V call is TRBV27, the J call TRBJ1-6, with TRBD1 identical over 11 bases. Losses at the gene ends were 6 bases for V and 10 bases for J; bases not matched to a gene: 8. Looked up from germline, CDR1 is MNHEY and CDR2 is SMNVEV (reference sequence). The length of the CDR3 is 15 residues. The CDR3 loop is CASSLGQGVDSPLHF. The DNA of the CDR3 is TGTGCCAGCAGCTTGGGACAGGGGGTGGACTCACCCCTCCACTTT.

The chain is built from TRBV7-6 and TRBJ2-1, with D tentatively TRBD1 (6 bases). Germline values: CDR1 SGHVS, CDR2 FNYEAQ. The CDR3 consists of 13 residues. V dropped 4 bases and J dropped 7 bases, with 11 bases sitting between them. This chain's CDR3 is CASSSRQVNEQFF. CDR3 sequence (DNA): TGTGCCAGCAGCTCAAGACAGGTTAATGAGCAGTTCTTC.

This chain connects TRBV2 to TRBJ2-7; TRBD1 is a possible D gene (5 bases). This CDR3 contains 14 residues. Germline assignment: CDR1 SNHLY and CDR2 FYNNEI. Trimming took off 5 bases at V and 0 bases at J, with 11 bases between the two ends. The CDR3 protein is CASSTGFGSYEQYF. CDR3 in DNA: TGTGCCAGCAGTACAGGTTTCGGCTCCTACGAGCAGTACTTC.

The chain combines TRBV5-4 with TRBJ2-5; D possibly corresponds to TRBD2 (5 bases). The ends were cut back, 2 bases at V and 6 bases at J, with 17 bases in the middle. CDR1 SGHNT and CDR2 YYREEE come from the germline V gene (reference sequence). This CDR3 is 15 amino acids long. The CDR3 DNA reads TGTGCCAGCAGCTTCGATTTAGGGATAGCGAAGACCCAGTACTTC. Translating it yields CASSFDLGIAKTQYF.

The chain couples TRBV9 to TRBJ2-1; 10 bases line up with TRBD2. CDR3 length equals 15 residues. V was clipped by 3 bases and J by 0 bases; unmatched bases: 0. Germline V gives CDR1 SGDLS, CDR2 YYNGEE. Written as DNA, the CDR3 is TGTGCCAGCAGCGAGCGGGAGGGCTCCTACAATGAGCAGTTCTTC. Translated, it gives CASSEREGSYNEQFF.

The genes are TRBV30 and TRBJ2-7, with D tentatively TRBD2 (7 bases). V was trimmed by 7 bases and J by 3 bases, leaving 28 bases between them. The CDR3 covers 17 residues. Germline assignment: CDR1 GTSNPN and CDR2 SVGIG (reference sequence). CDR3 residues: CASRGGRGTSAFYEQYF. The CDR3 DNA reads TGTGCCTCCAGGGGAGGGAGGGGAACTAGCGCTTTCTACGAGCAGTACTTC.

CDR3 in amino acids: CSASPGQGATGELFF. The CDR3 DNA is TGCAGCGCGTCCCCGGGACAGGGTGCCACCGGGGAGCTGTTTTTT. The chain employs TRBV29-1 and TRBJ2-2; TRBD1 matches 9 bases. The CDR3 runs to 15 residues. CDR1 SQVTM and CDR2 ANQGSEA come from the germline V gene. The junction had 10 bases not matched to a gene; V was cut back by 7 bases and J by 4 bases.

CDR3 sequence (DNA): TGTGCCAGCAGTACCCATAACAGGGGGAATACCGGGGAGCTGTTTTTT. Residues: CASSTHNRGNTGELFF. This sequence joins TRBV6-6 and TRBJ2-2; the match to TRBD1 covers 8 bases. CDR1 and CDR2 from the germline V gene are MNHNY and SVGAGI (reference sequence). The CDR3 spans 16 residues. V gave up 5 bases and J gave up 5 bases; unmatched junction bases: 10.

V usage is TRBV9 and J usage is TRBJ1-6; 9 bases are shared with TRBD1. The CDR3 contains 13 residues. V dropped 3 bases and J dropped 14; count of bases not matched to a gene: 6. The germline V gene has CDR1 SGDLS and CDR2 YYNGEE. The CDR3 DNA sequence: TGTGCCAGCAGCGAAAGGGACAGGGCCACCCTCCACTTT. It translates to CASSERDRATLHF.

V usage is TRBV30 and J usage is TRBJ2-7; 8 nucleotides line up with TRBD1. Germline lookup yields CDR1 GTSNPN and CDR2 SVGIG (reference sequence). V gave up 0 bases and J gave up 0 bases; unmatched junction bases: 1. This CDR3 spans 14 amino acids. Here the CDR3 DNA reads TGTGCCTGGAGTGTCGGGACAGGCTCCTACGAGCAGTACTTC. It is translated as CAWSVGTGSYEQYF.

The V gene is TRBV9, the J gene TRBJ2-1; 8 nucleotides agree with TRBD2. This CDR3 has 16 residues. V dropped 2 bases and J dropped 6; count of bases not matched to a gene: 10. Germline-derived CDR1 and CDR2 are SGDLS and YYNGEE. For the CDR3, the DNA is TGTGCCAGCAGCGTGGCCGGGAGGGCCTGGGGCAATGAGCAGTTCTTC. Encoded protein: CASSVAGRAWGNEQFF.

The chain has TRBV7-3 and TRBJ1-2; D perhaps matches TRBD1 (6 bases). The CDR3 covers 16 residues. The ends were cut back, 1 base at V and 2 bases at J, with 14 bases in the middle. Germline V gene lookup returns CDR1 SGHTA and CDR2 FQGTGA. CDR3 loop: CASSLRAQGLNYGYTF. DNA of the CDR3: TGTGCCAGCAGCTTAAGGGCCCAGGGGTTAAACTATGGCTACACCTTC.

About this clone: This CDR3 is also generated by other DNA sequences in the sample. This chain connects TRBV6-5 to TRBJ1-2; TRBD1 is a possible D gene (5 bases). V lost 8 bases, J lost 2 bases, and 6 bases lay in between. Germline CDR1 is MNHEY and CDR2 is SVGAGI. The CDR3 spans 11 residues. CDR3 region: CASRQNYGYTF. The CDR3 DNA reads as TGTGCCAGCCGACAGAACTATGGCTACACCTTC.

CDR3 sequence: CASSLALPSYGYTF. DNA for the CDR3: TGTGCCAGCAGCTTAGCTTTACCGAGCTATGGCTACACCTTC. V gene TRBV7-9 combines with J gene TRBJ1-2; D not resolved. The CDR3 totals 14 residues. CDR1 is SEHNR, CDR2 FQNEAQ, per germline (reference sequence). V lost 0 bases to trimming and J lost 4 bases, with 9 bases between them.

This clone was counted between two and nine times. V gene TRBV4-2 combines with J gene TRBJ2-2; TRBD2 matches at 8 bases. Germline V gene sequence: CDR1 LGHNA, CDR2 YNFKEQ. J gave up 5 bases and V 3 bases, and 5 bases lay outside the gene matches. This CDR3 comprises 15 residues. The CDR3 sequence: CASSHSGRETGELFF. The CDR3 DNA sequence: TGTGCCAGCAGCCACTCCGGGAGGGAAACCGGGGAGCTGTTTTTT.

A word on this clone: The same CDR3 also results from other DNA sequences found in this sample. This chain joins TRBV27 and TRBJ1-1; TRBD1 is a possible D gene (5 bases). Per germline, CDR1 MNHEY and CDR2 SMNVEV (reference sequence). V was cut by 5 bases and J by 5 bases, with 12 bases left in between. This CDR3 spans 13 amino acids. CDR3 DNA: TGTGCCAGCAGTCTGGTCCGGGGGACTGAAGCTTTCTTT. Encoded protein: CASSLVRGTEAFF.

This clone has at least ten counts. This sequence joins TRBV4-2 and TRBJ2-2, with TRBD1 matching over 8 bases. The V segment lost 0 bases and the J segment 4 bases; nucleotides outside the gene matches: 4. This CDR3 comprises 16 residues. Germline CDR1 reads LGHNA; CDR2 reads YNFKEQ. For the CDR3, the DNA is TGTGCCAGCAGCCAAGATCAGGGGGCGACCACCGGGGAGCTGTTTTTT. Its translation: CASSQDQGATTGELFF.

The chain combines TRBV4-3 with TRBJ2-1; no firm D call. Germline CDR1 LGHNA, CDR2 YSLEER. The CDR3 covers 16 residues. Trimming took 4 bases from V and 0 from J, leaving 13 bases between them. CDR3 sequence (DNA): TGCGCCAGCAGCCCTGAAAGGTCTAGCTCCTACAATGAGCAGTTCTTC. Its translation is CASSPERSSSYNEQFF.